The clone carrying this TCR beta chain was recorded a few times. The data belong to a study of response to subunit inactivated influenza vaccine. V was clipped by 1 base and J by 1 base, with 22 bases between them. Germline loops: CDR1 MDHEN, CDR2 SYDVKM. This CDR3 comprises 19 residues. TCRdb fed the RT-PCR reads into MiXCR, producing one record per CDR3 protein. The sample consists of around 580,000 distinct CDR3 sequences, around 11% of them appearing once. The source material was PBMCs from blood, sampled on the day of vaccination. The rearrangement links TRBV28 to TRBJ2-5, with D maybe TRBD2 (6 bases). The source of this sequence is a man aged 50 or older who received an inactivated influenza vaccine. DNA of the CDR3: TGTGCCAGCAGTTTATCGGCGCCCCTTGTCGGGGGTATCCAAGAGACCCAGTACTTC. Translated: CASSLSAPLVGGIQETQYF.